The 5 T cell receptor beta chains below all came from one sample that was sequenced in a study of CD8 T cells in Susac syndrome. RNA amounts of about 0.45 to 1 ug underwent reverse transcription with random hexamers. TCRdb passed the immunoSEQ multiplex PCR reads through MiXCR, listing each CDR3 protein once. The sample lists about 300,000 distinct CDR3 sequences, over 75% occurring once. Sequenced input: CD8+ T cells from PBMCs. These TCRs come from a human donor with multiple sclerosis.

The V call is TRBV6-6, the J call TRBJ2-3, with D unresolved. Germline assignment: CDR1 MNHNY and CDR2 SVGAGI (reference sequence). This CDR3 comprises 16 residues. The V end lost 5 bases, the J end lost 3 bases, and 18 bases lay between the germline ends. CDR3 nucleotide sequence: TGTGCCAGCAGTGACCGGGCCGCCGGTGGTACAGATACGCAGTATTTT. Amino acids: CASSDRAAGGTDTQYF.

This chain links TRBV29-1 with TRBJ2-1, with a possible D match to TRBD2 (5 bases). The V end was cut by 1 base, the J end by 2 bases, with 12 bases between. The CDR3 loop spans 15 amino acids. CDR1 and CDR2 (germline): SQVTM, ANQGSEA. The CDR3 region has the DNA TGCAGCGTTGAAGGGGCTAGCCCTCCCTACAATGAGCAGTTCTTC. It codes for CSVEGASPPYNEQFF.

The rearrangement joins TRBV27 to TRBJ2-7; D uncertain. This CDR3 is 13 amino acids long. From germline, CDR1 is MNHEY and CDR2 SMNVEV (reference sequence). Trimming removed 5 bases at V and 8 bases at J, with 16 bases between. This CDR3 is CASSPYAGYQQYF. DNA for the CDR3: TGTGCCAGCAGTCCTTACGCAGGTTACCAGCAGTACTTC.

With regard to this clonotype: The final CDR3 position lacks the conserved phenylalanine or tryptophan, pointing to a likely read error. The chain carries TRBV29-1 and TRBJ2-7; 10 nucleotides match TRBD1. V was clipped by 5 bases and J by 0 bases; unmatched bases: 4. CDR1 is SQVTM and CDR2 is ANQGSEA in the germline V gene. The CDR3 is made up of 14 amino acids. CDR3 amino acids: CSVMDRGSSYEQYL. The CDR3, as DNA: TGCAGCGTTATGGACAGGGGGAGCTCCTACGAGCAGTACCTC.

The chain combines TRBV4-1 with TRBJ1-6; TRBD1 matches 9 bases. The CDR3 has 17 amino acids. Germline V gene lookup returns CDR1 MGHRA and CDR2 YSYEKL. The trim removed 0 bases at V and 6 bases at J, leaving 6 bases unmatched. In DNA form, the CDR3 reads TGCGCCAGCAGCCAAGATCCGGGACAGGGATTTAATTCACCCCTCCACTTT. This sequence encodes CASSQDPGQGFNSPLHF.